Listed below are T cell receptor beta chains from one sample, sequenced in a study of cytomegalovirus exposure and HLA in healthy donors. Only in-frame clones appear in the TCRdb table, and some are missing; sequencing was by immunoSEQ multiplex PCR. The sample has about 140,000 clones; around 75% are singletons. Sequenced material: PBMCs. Receptors originate from a male donor in good health and CMV-seronegative. Both conserved end residues are part of each CDR3. The order of the fields is J gene, clone size, V gene, D gene, CDR3 protein, CDR3 DNA. The D gene is left open where the match is weak. Clone size is stated in some rows and not others, as once, few, many or a class when expanded.

TRBJ1-5 | few | TRBV10-3 | TRBD1 | CAISESVAGGYSNQPQHF | TGTGCCATCAGTGAGTCGGTGGCAGGGGGGTATAGCAATCAGCCCCAGCATTTT
TRBJ2-3 | few | TRBV18 | TRBD2 | CASSPNSGVADTQYF | TGTGCCAGCTCACCAAACAGCGGGGTTGCAGATACGCAGTATTTT
TRBJ2-1 | few | TRBV7-3 | - | CASSFHPDGSNNEQFF | TGTGCCAGCAGCTTTCATCCGGACGGGAGTAACAATGAGCAGTTCTTC
TRBJ1-4 | - | TRBV28 | - | CASSRLGLQNEKLFF | TGTGCCAGCAGTCGCCTGGGGCTCCAAAATGAAAAACTGTTTTTT
TRBJ2-3 | - | TRBV13 | TRBD2 | CASSFSAGGPADTQYF | TGTGCCAGCAGCTTCTCCGCGGGAGGGCCAGCAGATACGCAGTATTTT
TRBJ1-4 | - | TRBV7-2 | - | CASSLSPSSTNEKLFF | TGTGCCAGCAGCTTATCGCCCAGTTCAACTAATGAAAAACTGTTTTTT
TRBJ1-5 | few | TRBV7-2 | - | CASSSTGNQPQHF | TGTGCCAGCAGCTCTACAGGGAACCAGCCCCAGCATTTT
TRBJ1-1 | few | TRBV2 | - | CASSDFRRANTEAFF | TGTGCCAGCAGTGACTTCCGCAGGGCAAACACTGAAGCTTTCTTT
TRBJ1-1 | few | TRBV5-1 | - | CASSKQGMNTEAFF | TGCGCCAGCTCAAAACAGGGAATGAACACTGAAGCTTTCTTT
TRBJ1-5 | - | TRBV28 | - | CASSPDRQPQHF | TGTGCCAGCAGCCCTGACAGGCAGCCCCAGCATTTT
TRBJ2-7 | few | TRBV6-5 | TRBD2 | CASQSSGGQLYEQYF | TGTGCCAGCCAATCCTCGGGAGGGCAATTGTACGAGCAGTACTTC
TRBJ2-1 | - | TRBV29-1 | TRBD2 | CSVGLQAGGSEQFF | TGCAGCGTTGGACTACAAGCGGGGGGCTCCGAGCAGTTCTTC
TRBJ2-2 | few | TRBV28 | TRBD1 | CASTMDRRPTGELFF | TGTGCCAGCACTATGGACAGGAGACCCACCGGGGAGCTGTTTTTT
TRBJ2-7 | - | TRBV7-9 | - | CASQAGAYEQYF | TGTGCCAGCCAGGCAGGGGCATACGAGCAGTACTTC
TRBJ2-1 | - | TRBV7-3 | - | CASSSQGSEQFF | TGTGCCAGCAGCTCGCAGGGTAGTGAGCAGTTCTTC
TRBJ2-7 | - | TRBV2 | - | CASSEARATSSYEQYF | TGTGCCAGCAGTGAAGCGCGGGCTACGAGCTCCTACGAGCAGTACTTC
TRBJ1-1 | - | TRBV4-1 | TRBD1 | CASSQGGGTGGHTEAFF | TGCGCCAGCAGCCAAGGAGGGGGGACAGGGGGCCACACTGAAGCTTTCTTT
TRBJ2-5 | - | TRBV7-2 | - | CASSPKETQYF | TGTGCCAGCAGCCCTAAGGAGACCCAGTACTTC
TRBJ1-5 | - | TRBV6-1 | - | CASTQQGYNQPQHF | TGTGCCAGCACCCAACAGGGTTACAATCAGCCCCAGCATTTT
TRBJ1-1 | - | TRBV29-1 | - | CSVELPGQKAFF | TGCAGCGTTGAACTACCAGGGCAAAAAGCTTTCTTT
TRBJ2-5 | - | TRBV18 | TRBD1 | CASSPSDRGQTQYF | TGTGCCAGCTCACCATCGGACAGGGGGCAGACCCAGTACTTC
TRBJ1-2 | - | TRBV28 | - | CASSTVYGYTF | TGTGCCAGCAGTACGGTTTATGGCTACACCTTC
TRBJ1-1 | few | TRBV19 | - | CASSIDPIGQPTEAFF | TGTGCCAGTAGTATAGATCCAATCGGACAACCAACGGAAGCTTTCTTT
TRBJ1-1 | - | TRBV30 | - | CAWSVRWANTEAFF | TGTGCCTGGAGTGTAAGATGGGCGAACACTGAAGCTTTCTTT
TRBJ1-2 | - | TRBV7-9 | - | CASSPRRGGYGYTF | TGTGCCAGCAGCCCAAGACGAGGGGGTTATGGCTACACCTTC
TRBJ2-7 | - | TRBV5-4 | TRBD2 | CASSAGTSGMLLEQYF | TGTGCCAGCAGCGCTGGGACTAGCGGGATGCTTTTGGAGCAGTACTTC
TRBJ1-5 | once | TRBV6-6 | - | CAGREVLGQPQHF | TGTGCCGGAAGGGAGGTTCTCGGTCAGCCCCAGCATTTT
TRBJ2-5 | - | TRBV9 | - | CASSRELQETQYF | TGTGCCAGCAGCCGGGAACTACAAGAGACCCAGTACTTC
TRBJ2-5 | - | TRBV27 | TRBD1 | CASSSPGQGHHLETQYF | TGTGCCAGCAGTTCCCCCGGACAGGGTCACCACTTAGAGACCCAGTACTTC
TRBJ1-1 | - | TRBV7-9 | TRBD1 | CASSLQQGGTEAFF | TGTGCCAGCAGCTTACAACAGGGGGGCACTGAAGCTTTCTTT
TRBJ2-3 | - | TRBV29-1 | - | CSVVWADGDTQYF | TGCAGCGTTGTCTGGGCAGATGGAGATACGCAGTATTTT
TRBJ2-7 | few | TRBV5-1 | - | CASSLEGSPYEQYF | TGCGCCAGCAGCTTGGAGGGGTCCCCCTACGAGCAGTACTTC
TRBJ2-5 | - | TRBV28 | TRBD2 | CASSPASHGRETQYF | TGTGCCAGCAGTCCCGCTAGCCACGGGAGGGAGACCCAGTACTTC
TRBJ1-3 | few | TRBV5-1 | TRBD1 | CASSQRTGGGNTIYF | TGCGCCAGCAGCCAAAGGACAGGAGGAGGAAACACCATATATTTT
TRBJ2-3 | - | TRBV6-5 | TRBD2 | CASSSTGGREYF | TGTGCCAGCAGTTCCACGGGAGGACGGGAGTATTTT
TRBJ2-4 | - | TRBV27 | TRBD1 | CASSLRTGENIQYF | TGTGCCAGCAGTTTAAGGACAGGGGAAAACATTCAGTACTTC
TRBJ2-1 | - | TRBV7-2 | - | CASSGRRGYEQFF | TGTGCCAGCAGCGGTCGTCGCGGGTACGAGCAGTTCTTC
TRBJ1-1 | - | TRBV27 | - | CASSDIAGYTEAFF | TGTGCCAGCAGTGATATCGCAGGGTACACTGAAGCTTTCTTT
TRBJ1-5 | - | TRBV9 | TRBD1 | CASSSTGDQPQHF | TGTGCCAGCAGCTCTACAGGGGATCAGCCCCAGCATTTT
TRBJ1-1 | once | TRBV19 | TRBD1 | CASSVKNRGVNTEAFF | TGTGCCAGTAGTGTAAAAAACAGGGGCGTGAACACTGAAGCTTTCTTT
TRBJ2-1 | - | TRBV4-1 | TRBD1 | CASSHPRRGQGNREQFF | TGCGCCAGCAGCCATCCCCGCCGGGGACAGGGAAATCGAGAGCAGTTCTTC
TRBJ2-3 | few | TRBV19 | TRBD1 | CASSIMGPGQGTDTQYF | TGTGCCAGTAGTATAATGGGACCGGGACAGGGTACAGATACGCAGTATTTT
TRBJ2-7 | - | TRBV18 | TRBD2 | CASSLREAYEQYF | TGTGCCAGCTCACTCCGGGAGGCCTACGAGCAGTACTTC
TRBJ2-2 | - | TRBV6-4 | TRBD2 | CASSDSAGLAGLSTGELFF | TGTGCCAGCAGTGACTCCGCGGGACTAGCGGGGTTGAGCACCGGGGAGCTGTTTTTT
TRBJ2-7 | few | TRBV2 | TRBD2 | CASSFRTSGGGEQYF | TGTGCCAGCAGTTTCCGGACTAGCGGGGGAGGTGAGCAGTACTTC